This T cell receptor (beta chain) appears in the sequencing data of a study of vaccination effects on CD4 cells after COVID-19. Of note for this clone: Its cognate antigen is unknown.

Unmatched junction bases numbered 10, after V lost 8 bases and J lost 7 bases. CDR3 size: 13 residues. CDR1 and CDR2 (germline): SNHLY, FYNNEI. Generated by immunoSEQ multiplex PCR, the TCRdb table keeps only in-frame clones and is missing some. The sample consists of tens of thousands of clones, approximately 72% of them appearing once. General study findings and limits: Vaccine- and infection-induced clones showed marked clonal contraction late following vaccination.

Before sequencing took place, the ViraFEST assay used viral peptide pools to expand antigen-specific CD4+ T cells. Following a 10-day culture, CD4+ T cells were purified. Testing of the vaccine recipients showed negative nucleocapsid antibodies and no prior SARS-CoV-2 infection. Each culture had half its medium swapped for IL-2 medium on days 3 and 7. The clonotype originates from a human donor who received a COVID-19 vaccine. The chain recombines TRBV2 with TRBJ2-5; 7 bases are a match to TRBD2. The sequences come from CD4+ T cells from PBMCs cultured with HCoV-NL63 spike peptides, collected before COVID-19 vaccination. CDR3 bases: TGTGCCAGCCGCGGGGACTACCGAGCGACCCAGTACTTC. Encoded protein: CASRGDYRATQYF. Full variable domain (outside the CDR3, taken from reference TRBV2 and TRBJ2-5): EPEVTQTPSHQVTQMGQEVILRCVPISNHLYFYWYRQILGQKVEFLVSFYNNEISEKSEIFDDQFSVERPDGSNFTLKIRSTKLEDSAMYFCASRGDYRATQYFGPGTRLLVL.